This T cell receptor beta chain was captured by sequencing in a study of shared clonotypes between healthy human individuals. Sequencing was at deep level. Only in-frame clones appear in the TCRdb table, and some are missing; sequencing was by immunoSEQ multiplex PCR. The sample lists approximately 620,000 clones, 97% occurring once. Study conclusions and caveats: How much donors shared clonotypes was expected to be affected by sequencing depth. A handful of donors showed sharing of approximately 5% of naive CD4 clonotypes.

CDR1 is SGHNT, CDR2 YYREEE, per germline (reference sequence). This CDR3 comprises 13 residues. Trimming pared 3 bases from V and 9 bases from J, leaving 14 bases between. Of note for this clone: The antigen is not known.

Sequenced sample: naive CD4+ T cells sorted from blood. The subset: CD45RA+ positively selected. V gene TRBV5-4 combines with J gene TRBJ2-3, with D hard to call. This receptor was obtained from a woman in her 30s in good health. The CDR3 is CASSSGLPYTQYF. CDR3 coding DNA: TGTGCCAGCAGCTCCGGGTTACCCTACACGCAGTATTTT.